This T cell receptor beta chain was identified during a study of T cell changes during pregnancy in multiple sclerosis. Method: immunoSEQ multiplex PCR; TCRdb's copy keeps in-frame clones and lacks some. The sample lists some 41,000 clones; 91% were seen once. This clone is a singleton in its sample. Germline-derived CDR1 and CDR2 are SEHNR and FQNEAQ (reference sequence). J lost 4 bases, V lost 5 bases, and 10 bases had no gene match. The CDR3 is 16 residues long. The sample in question was CD4+ T cells from peripheral blood mononuclear cells, obtained in the third trimester of pregnancy. The sequence came from a female donor in good health, enrolled as a control in a pregnancy study. The J gene is TRBJ2-5, the V gene TRBV7-9; 10 bases line up with TRBD1. The DNA for the CDR3 is TGTGCCAGCAGCCTTGGACAGGGGGTGAGGGGAGAGACCCAGTACTTC. Protein: CASSLGQGVRGETQYF.